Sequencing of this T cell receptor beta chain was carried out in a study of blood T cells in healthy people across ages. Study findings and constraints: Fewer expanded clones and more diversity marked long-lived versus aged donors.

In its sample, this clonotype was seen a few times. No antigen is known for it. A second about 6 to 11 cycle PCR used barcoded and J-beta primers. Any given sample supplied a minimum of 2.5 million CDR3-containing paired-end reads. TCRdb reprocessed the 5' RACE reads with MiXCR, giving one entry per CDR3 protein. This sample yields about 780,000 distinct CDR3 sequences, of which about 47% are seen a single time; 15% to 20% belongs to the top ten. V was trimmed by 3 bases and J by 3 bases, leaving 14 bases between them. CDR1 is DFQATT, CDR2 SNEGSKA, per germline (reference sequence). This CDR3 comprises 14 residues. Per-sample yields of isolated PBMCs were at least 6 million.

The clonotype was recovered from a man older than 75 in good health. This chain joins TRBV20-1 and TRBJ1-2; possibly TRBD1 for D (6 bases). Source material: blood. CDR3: CSARGRGGDYGYTF. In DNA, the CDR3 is TGCAGTGCTAGGGGCAGGGGAGGGGACTATGGCTACACCTTC.